This TCR beta chain was identified during a study of radiotherapy plus CTLA-4 blockade in lung cancer. This CDR3 region has 13 residues. Germline values: CDR1 KGHSH, CDR2 LQKENI. Trimming took off 0 bases at V and 3 bases at J, with 4 bases between the two ends. Sequencing was performed with immunoSEQ multiplex PCR; in TCRdb, only in-frame clones are kept and a portion is missing. This sample yields approximately 65,000 clones, of which approximately 77% are seen a single time; under 5% belongs to the top ten. The sequenced sample was peripheral blood, obtained from a patient treated with radiotherapy plus ipilimumab. V is TRBV18 and J is TRBJ2-3; unclear D gene. This receptor was obtained from a human donor with non-small cell lung cancer who had a complete response to radiotherapy plus ipilimumab. The CDR3 DNA sequence: TGTGCCAGCTCACCACCGGAAACAGATACGCAGTATTTT. Amino acids: CASSPPETDTQYF.